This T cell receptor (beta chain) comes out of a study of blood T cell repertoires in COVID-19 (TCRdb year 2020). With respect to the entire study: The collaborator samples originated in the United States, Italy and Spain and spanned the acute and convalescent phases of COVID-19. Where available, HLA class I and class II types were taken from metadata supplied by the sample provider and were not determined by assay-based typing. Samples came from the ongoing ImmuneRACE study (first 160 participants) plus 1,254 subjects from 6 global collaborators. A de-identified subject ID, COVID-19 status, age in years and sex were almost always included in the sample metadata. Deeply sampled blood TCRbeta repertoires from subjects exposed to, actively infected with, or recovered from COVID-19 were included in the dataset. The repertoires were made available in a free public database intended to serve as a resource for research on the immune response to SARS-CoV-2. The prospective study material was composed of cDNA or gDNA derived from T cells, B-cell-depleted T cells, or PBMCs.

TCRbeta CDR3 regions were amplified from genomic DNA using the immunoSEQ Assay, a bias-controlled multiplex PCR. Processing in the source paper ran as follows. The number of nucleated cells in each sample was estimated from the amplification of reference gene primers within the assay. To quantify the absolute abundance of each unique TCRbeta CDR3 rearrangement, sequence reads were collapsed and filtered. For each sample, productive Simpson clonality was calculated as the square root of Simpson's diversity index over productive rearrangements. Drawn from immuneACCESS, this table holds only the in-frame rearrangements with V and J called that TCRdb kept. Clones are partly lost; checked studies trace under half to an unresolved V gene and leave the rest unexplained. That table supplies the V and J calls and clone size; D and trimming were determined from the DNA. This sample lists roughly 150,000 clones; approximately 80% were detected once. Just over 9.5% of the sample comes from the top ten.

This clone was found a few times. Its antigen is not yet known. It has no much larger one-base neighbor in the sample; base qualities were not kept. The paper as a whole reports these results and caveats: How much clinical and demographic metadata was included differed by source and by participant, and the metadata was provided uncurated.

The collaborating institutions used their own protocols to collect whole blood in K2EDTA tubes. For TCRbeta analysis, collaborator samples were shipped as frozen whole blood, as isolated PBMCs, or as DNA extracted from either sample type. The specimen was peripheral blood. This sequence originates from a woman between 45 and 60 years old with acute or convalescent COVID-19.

The DNA sequence is as follows: TGTGCCAGTACGCCGGAGGCCACTAATGAAAAACTGTTTTTT. It codes for CASTPEATNEKLFF. The chain was built from TRBV19 and TRBJ1-4; no D segment can be confidently identified. CDR3 length: 14 amino acids, cysteine to phenylalanine. Only the CDR3 DNA is retained, 42 bases long and in frame from the first base. V was cut back by 7 bases and J by 2 bases, leaving a gap of 11 bases between them. Sequences LNHDA (CDR1) and SQIVND (CDR2) are obtained from the germline V gene (reference sequence).